This TCR beta chain emerged from a study of CDR3 diversity in severe acne. TCRdb called the PCR reads again in MiXCR, with one record for every CDR3 protein. Of around 85,000 distinct CDR3 sequences in the sample, roughly 49% were seen once. This CDR3 is built from 15 residues. Germline loops: CDR1 SEHNR, CDR2 FQNEAQ (reference sequence). Trimming removed 6 bases at V and 5 bases at J, with 14 bases between. This clonotype is classed as medium-sized. V usage is TRBV7-9 and J usage is TRBJ1-6; D ambiguous. This receptor was obtained from a male donor with severe acne vulgaris. The source material was blood. This CDR3 is CASRSIRVDNSPLHF. The CDR3 DNA sequence: TGTGCCAGCAGATCCATCCGGGTCGATAATTCACCCCTCCACTTT.